The entry that follows covers one T cell receptor beta chain sequence. Germline lookup yields CDR1 LNHDA and CDR2 SQIVND (reference sequence). This CDR3 is built from 14 residues. TCRdb keeps only in-frame clones here, not all; method: immunoSEQ multiplex PCR. The sample has around 62,000 clones; around 73% are singletons. This sample was included in a study of PD-1 blockade in mismatch repair-deficient tumors. The chain employs TRBV19 and TRBJ2-5; the match to TRBD2 covers 8 bases. The sequence came from an adult with mismatch repair-deficient cancer. The specimen comprised peripheral blood, sampled 2 weeks after starting pembrolizumab. The CDR3 spells CPSQQRELSETQYF. CDR3 DNA: TGTCCCTCTCAGCAGCGGGAGTTGTCAGAGACCCAGTACTTC. The full variable domain, its missing parts supplied by reference TRBV19 and TRBJ2-5, is DGGITQSPKYLFRKEGQNVTLSCEQNLNHDAMYWYRQDPGQGLRLIYYSQIVNDFQKGDIAEGYSVSREKKESFPLTVTSAQKNPTAFYLCPSQQRELSETQYFGPGTRLLVL.